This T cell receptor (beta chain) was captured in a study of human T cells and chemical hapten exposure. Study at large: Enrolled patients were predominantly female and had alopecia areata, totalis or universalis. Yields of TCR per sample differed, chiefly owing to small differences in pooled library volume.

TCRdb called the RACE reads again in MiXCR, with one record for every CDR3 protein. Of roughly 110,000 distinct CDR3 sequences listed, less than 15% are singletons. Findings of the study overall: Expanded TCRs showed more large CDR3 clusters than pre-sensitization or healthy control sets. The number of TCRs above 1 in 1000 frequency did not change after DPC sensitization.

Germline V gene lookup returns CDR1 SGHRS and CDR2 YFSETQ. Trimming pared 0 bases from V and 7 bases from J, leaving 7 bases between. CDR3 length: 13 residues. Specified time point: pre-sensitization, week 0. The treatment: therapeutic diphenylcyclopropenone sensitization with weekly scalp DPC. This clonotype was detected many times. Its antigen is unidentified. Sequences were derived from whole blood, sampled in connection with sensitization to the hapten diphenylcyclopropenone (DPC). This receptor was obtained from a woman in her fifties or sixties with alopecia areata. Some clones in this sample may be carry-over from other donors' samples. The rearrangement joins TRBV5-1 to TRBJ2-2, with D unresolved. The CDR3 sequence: CASSLASIGELFF. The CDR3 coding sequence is TGCGCCAGCAGCTTGGCCTCTATCGGGGAGCTGTTTTTT. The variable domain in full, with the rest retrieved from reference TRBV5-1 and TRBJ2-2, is KAGVTQTPRYLIKTRGQQVTLSCSPISGHRSVSWYQQTPGQGLQFLFEYFSETQRNKGNFPGRFSGRQFSNSRSEMNVSTLELGDSALYLCASSLASIGELFFGEGSRLTVL.